These 19 T cell receptor beta chains came from one sample sequenced in a study of T cell responses to AZD1222 COVID-19 vaccine. Sequencing used immunoSEQ multiplex PCR; TCRdb keeps in-frame clones, though not all of them. Counted here are tens of thousands of clones, approximately 90% occurring once; the ten biggest clones make up roughly 5%. The sequences come from peripheral blood, collected on day 0 of AZD1222 vaccination. The receptors were sampled from an adult in good health.

The chain employs TRBV5-1 and TRBJ2-5; no reliable D call. The length of the CDR3 is 15 residues. Germline CDR1 reads SGHRS; CDR2 reads YFSETQ. V gave up 2 bases and J gave up 0 bases, with 11 bases separating them. CDR3 protein: CASSFLLDNQETQYF. The CDR3 nucleotides are TGCGCCAGCAGCTTTCTCCTCGACAACCAAGAGACCCAGTACTTC.

This clone has a handful of counts. The chain links TRBV30 to TRBJ1-6; 7 bases line up with TRBD1. The junction had 4 bases not matched to a gene; V was cut back by 6 bases and J by 5 bases. Germline loops: CDR1 GTSNPN, CDR2 SVGIG (reference sequence). The CDR3 length is 13 residues. The CDR3 DNA reads TGTGCCTGCCCCGGGACAGATAATTCACCCCTCCACTTT. The encoded protein is CACPGTDNSPLHF. Complete variable domain (other parts from reference TRBV30 and TRBJ1-6): SQTIHQWPATLVQPVGSPLSLECTVEGTSNPNLYWYRQAAGRGLQLLFYSVGIGQISSEVPQNLSASRPQDRQFILSSKKLLLSDSGFYLCACPGTDNSPLHFGNGTRLTVT.

The chain employs TRBV2 and TRBJ1-3, with 7 nucleotides matching TRBD1. V trimming: 6 bases; J trimming: 4 bases; junction bases outside the gene matches: 9. The CDR3 extends over 15 amino acids. Looked up from germline, CDR1 is SNHLY and CDR2 is FYNNEI. The CDR3 DNA reads as TGTGCCAGCAGAAACTCACAGGGGTCCGGAAACACCATATATTTT. It is translated as CASRNSQGSGNTIYF. Full variable domain (rest looked up from reference TRBV2 and TRBJ1-3): EPEVTQTPSHQVTQMGQEVILRCVPISNHLYFYWYRQILGQKVEFLVSFYNNEISEKSEIFDDQFSVERPDGSNFTLKIRSTKLEDSAMYFCASRNSQGSGNTIYFGEGSWLTVV.

This chain joins TRBV7-6 and TRBJ2-3; 10 bases match TRBD2. From germline, CDR1 is SGHVS and CDR2 FNYEAQ. The CDR3 has 16 residues. Trimming removed 5 bases from V and 3 bases from J; junction bases left unmatched: 8. CDR3 region: CASSLGPAGGTDTQYF. CDR3 DNA: TGTGCCAGCAGCCTCGGGCCAGCGGGGGGGACAGATACGCAGTATTTT. Complete variable domain (other parts from reference TRBV7-6 and TRBJ2-3): GAGVSQSPRYKVTKRGQDVALRCDPISGHVSLYWYRQALGQGPEFLTYFNYEAQQDKSGLPNDRFSAERPEGSISTLTIQRTEQRDSAMYRCASSLGPAGGTDTQYFGPGTRLTVL.

This clone was counted once. CDR3 sequence (DNA): TGTGCCAGCAGCTTAAATCCAGGGACTAGCAAAAACATTCAGTACTTC. Translating gives CASSLNPGTSKNIQYF. This chain uses TRBV7-3 with TRBJ2-4; 8 bases agree with TRBD2. The V gene's germline CDR1 is SGHTA and CDR2 FQGTGA. The CDR3 loop spans 16 amino acids. With 1 base clipped from V and 3 bases from J, the junction kept 5 bases outside the gene matches. Full variable domain (remainder filled in from reference TRBV7-3 and TRBJ2-4): GAGVSQTPSNKVTEKGKYVELRCDPISGHTALYWYRQSLGQGPEFLIYFQGTGAADDSGLPNDRFFAVRPEGSVSTLKIQRTERGDSAVYLCASSLNPGTSKNIQYFGAGTRLSVL.

The genes are TRBV7-9 and TRBJ1-3, with no clear D. Germline lookup yields CDR1 SEHNR and CDR2 FQNEAQ (reference sequence). Trimming left V 4 bases short and J 5 bases short, with 6 bases between. There are 12 residues in the CDR3. The CDR3: CASSSQRNTIYF. CDR3 sequence (DNA): TGTGCCAGCAGCTCACAACGAAACACCATATATTTT.

V usage is TRBV7-9 and J usage is TRBJ1-4; no clear D. Trimming pared 5 bases from V and 8 bases from J, leaving 18 bases between. Germline CDR1 SEHNR, CDR2 FQNEAQ (reference sequence). CDR3 size: 15 residues. The CDR3 region has the DNA TGTGCCAGCAGCCTAGGGCCCTGGGCGGAAGAAAAACTGTTTTTT. Translation gives CASSLGPWAEEKLFF.

This sequence joins TRBV5-1 and TRBJ1-2; D might be TRBD1 (5 bases). Trimming shortened V by 4 bases and J by 4 bases, and 14 bases separated the two germline ends. This CDR3 contains 14 residues. CDR1 and CDR2 (germline): SGHRS, YFSETQ. CDR3 DNA: TGCGCCAGCAGCCCCGAAGGGGCCTCCTATGGCTACACCTTC. Translation gives CASSPEGASYGYTF.

CDR3 coding DNA: TGTGCCAGCAGTGAAAGGGCGGCCAAAAACATTCAGTACTTC. Its translation: CASSERAAKNIQYF. The gene calls are TRBV2 and TRBJ2-4; D call uncertain. V lost 2 bases and J lost 1, with 6 bases in between. The CDR3 has 14 amino acids. Germline V gene data show CDR1 as SNHLY and CDR2 as FYNNEI.

The chain employs TRBV7-9 and TRBJ2-3; unclear D gene. The CDR3 is made up of 14 amino acids. CDR1 is SEHNR, CDR2 FQNEAQ, per germline (reference sequence). V was trimmed by 1 base and J by 5 bases, leaving 10 bases between them. Written as DNA, the CDR3 is TGTGCCAGCAGCTTAGAGAAAGTAGGAGATACGCAGTATTTT. It codes for CASSLEKVGDTQYF.

This chain connects TRBV12-3 or TRBV12-4 to TRBJ2-5; weak D call: TRBD1 (5 bases). CDR3 size: 13 residues. Trimming left V 3 bases short and J 4 bases short, with 9 bases between. CDR3 in DNA: TGTGCCAGCAGTTTCCAGGGTAGAGAGACCCAGTACTTC. It encodes CASSFQGRETQYF.

The chain joins TRBV5-5 to TRBJ1-4; D is perhaps TRBD1 (6 bases). The V end was cut by 2 bases, the J end by 8 bases, with 13 bases between. The CDR3 consists of 14 residues. Germline lookup yields CDR1 SGHKS and CDR2 YYEKEE (reference sequence). The CDR3 DNA reads TGTGCCAGCAGCTTAACAGGGAGTGAGGAAAAACTGTTTTTT. It yields the protein CASSLTGSEEKLFF.

The gene calls are TRBV6-6 and TRBJ2-5; TRBD1 matches at 10 bases. The CDR3 is 17 residues long. V lost 5 bases, J lost 4 bases, and 13 bases stayed unmatched. CDR1 MNHNY and CDR2 SVGAGI come from the germline V gene (reference sequence). The CDR3 DNA reads TGTGCCAGCAGTCCCAGTCCGGGACAGGGGAGAGTAGAGACCCAGTACTTC. The encoded protein is CASSPSPGQGRVETQYF.

The genes are TRBV19 and TRBJ2-5; a possible D gene is TRBD1 (6 bases). CDR1 is LNHDA, CDR2 SQIVND, per germline (reference sequence). V lost 4 bases, J lost 3 bases, and 12 bases lay in between. The CDR3 contains 14 residues. CDR3 amino acids: CASSTQGLKETQYF. For the CDR3, the DNA is TGTGCCAGTAGTACCCAGGGGCTAAAAGAGACCCAGTACTTC.

Only one count was recorded for this clone. The chain combines TRBV7-8 with TRBJ1-4; the D is unclear. The V end was cut by 4 bases, the J end by 5 bases, with 8 bases between. The CDR3 totals 13 residues. Germline V gene sequence: CDR1 SGHVS, CDR2 FQNEAQ. CDR3 sequence (DNA): TGTGCCAGCAGCTCAGGACGGAATGAAAAACTGTTTTTT. This translates into CASSSGRNEKLFF.

This sequence joins TRBV7-8 and TRBJ1-5; 7 positions agree with TRBD1. Germline CDR1 reads SGHVS; CDR2 reads FQNEAQ. V dropped 5 bases and J dropped 9; count of bases not matched to a gene: 13. The CDR3 length is 15 residues. CDR3 region: CASSLGGSLLGPQHF. Written as DNA, the CDR3 is TGTGCCAGCAGCCTAGGGGGCTCTCTATTGGGGCCCCAGCATTTT. Supplemented by reference TRBV7-8 and TRBJ1-5, the full variable domain reads GAGVSQSPRYKVAKRGQDVALRCDPISGHVSLFWYQQALGQGPEFLTYFQNEAQLDKSGLPSDRFFAERPEGSVSTLKIQRTQQEDSAVYLCASSLGGSLLGPQHFGDGTRLSIL.

The V call is TRBV12-5, the J call TRBJ2-5; 14 bases line up with TRBD2. The CDR3 sequence is 17 residues long. After removal of 6 bases from V and 0 bases from J, the junction contained 6 bases not matched to a gene. The germline V gene has CDR1 LGHNT and CDR2 FRNRAP. The DNA of the CDR3 is TGTGCTAGTGGCCAAGGACTAGCGGGGGGCAACCAAGAGACCCAGTACTTC. Translation: CASGQGLAGGNQETQYF.

The J gene is TRBJ2-2, the V gene TRBV7-6; tentative D call: TRBD2 (5 bases). This CDR3 has 15 amino acids. The germline CDR1 and CDR2 sequences are SGHVS and FNYEAQ. The germline V and J ends were trimmed by 0 bases and 6 bases, with 11 bases remaining between them. CDR3 bases: TGTGCCAGCAGCTTAGCGCCTAGCTCTCCCGGGGAGCTGTTTTTT. It translates to CASSLAPSSPGELFF.

This clone was counted a few times. The CDR3 region has the DNA TGTGCCAGCAGTTCCATAGCCCTGGGCAATCAGCCCCAGCATTTT. Amino acids: CASSSIALGNQPQHF. The V call is TRBV6-2 or TRBV6-3, the J call TRBJ1-5; D remains ambiguous. The CDR3 runs to 15 residues. V was shortened by 4 bases and J by 2 bases, with 12 bases between the two germline ends. Germline CDR1 is MNHEY and CDR2 is SVGEGT.